This T cell receptor (beta chain) derives from a study of shared clonotypes between healthy human individuals. Study results and limitations: Several donors held about 5% of naive CD4 clonotypes in common.

Terminally differentiated effector memory CD45RA+ cells were left out of the naive CD8 fraction, which was CD45RO-negative and positively selected for CCR7. Profiling relied on immunoSEQ multiplex PCR, and the TCRdb table lists in-frame clones only, not all of them. The profile shows 1.5 million to 2.5 million clones, approximately 95% of them singletons. About this clone itself: Its target is unknown.

CDR3 length equals 14 residues. Germline loops: CDR1 SEHNR, CDR2 FQNEAQ (reference sequence). Trimming removed 2 bases from V and 8 bases from J, with 13 bases in between. Sequences were obtained from naive CD8+ T cells sorted from blood. This chain links TRBV7-9 with TRBJ2-1; maybe TRBD1 (6 bases). The clonotype was recovered from a man aged 18-30 years in good health. The CDR3 DNA reads TGTGCCAGCAGCTTAATCAGGGGTCCGGATGAGCAGTTCTTC. This gives the protein CASSLIRGPDEQFF.